This T cell receptor beta chain was sequenced for a study of spatial heterogeneity in lung cancer. Whole-study context: The average count in raw reads for each unique TCR and UMI combination exceeded nine appearances.

V shed 4 bases, J shed 9 bases, and the junction held 11 bases outside the gene matches. This CDR3 is 16 amino acids long. The study, taken as a whole, reports: Mutation tallies in tumors tracked expanded intratumoral alpha and beta TCR counts.

Comments on this clonotype: The antigen remains undetermined. Being one base from a much bigger clone, this may be a read error.

Every cDNA TCR molecule received its own unique molecular identifier. MiXCR was run by TCRdb on the 5' RACE reads, yielding one entry per CDR3 protein. The sample consists of 10,000 or so distinct CDR3 sequences, about 9.3% of them appearing once. Time point indicated: sample taken at primary tumor resection. 55 to 80 TRACERx patients with early, untreated non-small cell lung cancer donated samples. Tumor, nontumor lung or frozen PBMC supplied whole RNA, sequenced without sorting. Specimen: lung tumor tissue, collected at surgery. J is TRBJ2-1 and V is TRBV12-3 or TRBV12-4; 11 bases match TRBD2. This TCR derives from a female donor with early-stage non-small cell lung cancer. The CDR3 coding sequence is TGTGCCAGCAGTTCCTCCTGGCTAGCGGGGGGAAGTGAGCAGTTCTTC. This encodes CASSSSWLAGGSEQFF.